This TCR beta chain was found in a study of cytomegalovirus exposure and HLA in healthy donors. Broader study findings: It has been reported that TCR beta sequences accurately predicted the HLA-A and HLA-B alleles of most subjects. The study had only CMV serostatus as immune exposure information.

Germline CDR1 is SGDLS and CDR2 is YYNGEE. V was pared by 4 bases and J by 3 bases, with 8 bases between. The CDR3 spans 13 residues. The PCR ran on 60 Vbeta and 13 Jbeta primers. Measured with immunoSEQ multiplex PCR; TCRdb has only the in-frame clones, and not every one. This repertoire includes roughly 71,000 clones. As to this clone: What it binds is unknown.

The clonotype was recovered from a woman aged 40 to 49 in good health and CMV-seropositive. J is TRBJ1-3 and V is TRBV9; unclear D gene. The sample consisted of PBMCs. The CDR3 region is CASSRAGGNTIYF. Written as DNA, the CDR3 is TGTGCCAGCAGCCGCGCCGGTGGAAACACCATATATTTT.